The rows below give T cell receptor beta chains drawn from one sample of a study of blood T cell repertoires in COVID-19. Generated by immunoSEQ multiplex PCR, the TCRdb table keeps only in-frame clones and is missing some. The sample records roughly 250,000 clones, around 86% being singletons. Sequencing was performed on PBMCs or T cells enriched from blood (not recorded which). The receptors were sampled from a middle-aged woman with acute COVID-19. Both conserved end residues are trimmed from each CDR3. The order of the fields is V gene, J gene, clone size, CDR3 length, CDR3 protein. The size entry is marked missing in some rows and otherwise reads once, few, many or a size class.

TRBV5-1	TRBJ2-5	.	10	ASSLAGETQY
TRBV29-1	TRBJ2-2	few	13	SVAGLAGNTGELF
TRBV18	TRBJ2-2	.	14	ASSLLPGTDTGELF
TRBV4-1	TRBJ1-5	.	13	ASSQVGTGGQPQH
TRBV15	TRBJ1-5	.	13	ATSRGGGEDQPQH
TRBV6-1	TRBJ2-7	.	11	ASSEYSSYEQY
TRBV7-9	TRBJ2-7	.	12	ASSLGGESYEQY
TRBV11-3	TRBJ2-2	.	12	ASNIAGDTGELF
TRBV6-5	TRBJ2-3	.	12	ASRLGARTDTQY
TRBV6-5	TRBJ1-5	.	10	ASGDSNQPQH
TRBV18	TRBJ1-1	.	17	ASSPRPGAFNNLNTEAF
TRBV5-1	TRBJ1-2	.	13	ASSLEGSANYGYT
TRBV11-3	TRBJ2-1	.	17	ASSLDLGSSGDPYNEQF
TRBV15	TRBJ2-1	.	13	ATSRAGTSGNEQF
TRBV5-6	TRBJ1-5	.	13	ASRLWTVDHQPQH
TRBV2	TRBJ1-5	.	12	ASSDLRDNQPQH
TRBV11-2	TRBJ2-5	once	12	ASSFRTGTETQY
TRBV27	TRBJ1-1	.	10	ASSTGEAEAF
TRBV7-9	TRBJ2-7	.	13	ASSLSVAGDGEQY
TRBV6-5	TRBJ2-7	.	11	ASKLSSSYEQY
TRBV24-1	TRBJ2-1	.	14	ATSDPGLATYNEQF
TRBV28	TRBJ2-3	.	14	ASSFRSSSKRDTQY
TRBV9	TRBJ2-1	.	12	ASSVVGLHNEQF
TRBV10-2	TRBJ2-7	.	12	ASSDHLAGVEQY
TRBV4-1	TRBJ2-2	.	15	ASSQFIAGGNTGELF
TRBV5-1	TRBJ2-7	.	12	ASSKREGPYEQY
TRBV28	TRBJ1-4	.	13	ASSPQGGINEKLF
TRBV28	TRBJ2-5	.	12	ASRSTRALETQY
TRBV5-4	TRBJ2-3	few	13	ASSLEGAGTDTQY
TRBV2	TRBJ2-3	.	11	ASSLSGTDTQY
TRBV11-2	TRBJ2-1	.	13	ASSLGLAGADEQF
TRBV12-5	TRBJ2-7	few	12	ASGLFTGPYEQY
TRBV21-1	TRBJ2-1	.	14	ASSKVQGKNYNEQF
TRBV27	TRBJ2-7	once	13	ASSPLSGTFYEQY
TRBV9	TRBJ2-3	.	14	ASSVGASGVVDTQY
TRBV3-1/TRBV3-2	TRBJ2-7	.	16	ASSQEDRTQLGGYEQY
TRBV7-8	TRBJ2-3	once	13	ASSVTSGSTDTQY
TRBV24-1	TRBJ2-3	.	15	ATSDSPLGQGTDTQY
TRBV2	TRBJ2-2	once	12	ASSVKRNTGELF
TRBV18	TRBJ2-7	.	11	ASSPSTSYEQY
TRBV5-4	TRBJ2-3	.	13	ASSISGRAADTQY